Listed here are 2 T cell receptor beta chains from one sample, sequenced in a study of blood T cell repertoires in COVID-19. Method: immunoSEQ multiplex PCR; TCRdb's copy keeps in-frame clones and lacks some. The sample lists 110,000 or so clones; 70% to 80% were seen once. Sample: peripheral blood. Receptors were obtained from a man in his 70s with acute or convalescent COVID-19.

The chain couples TRBV10-3 to TRBJ2-7, with 11 nucleotides matching TRBD2. The trim removed 4 bases at V and 3 bases at J, leaving 5 bases unmatched. The CDR3 totals 15 residues. Germline lookup yields CDR1 ENHRY and CDR2 SYGVKD. The CDR3 region is CAISATSGSLYEQYF. DNA for the CDR3: TGTGCCATCAGTGCAACTAGCGGGAGTCTCTACGAGCAGTACTTC.

This clone was found a few times. The chain links TRBV29-1 to TRBJ2-7; possibly TRBD2 for D (6 bases). Germline loops: CDR1 SQVTM, CDR2 ANQGSEA. CDR3 length: 13 residues. Trimming took 0 bases from V and 7 from J, leaving 13 bases between them. CDR3 loop: CSVEDLEGLEQYF. The CDR3 DNA reads TGCAGCGTTGAAGATCTGGAGGGGCTGGAGCAGTACTTC.